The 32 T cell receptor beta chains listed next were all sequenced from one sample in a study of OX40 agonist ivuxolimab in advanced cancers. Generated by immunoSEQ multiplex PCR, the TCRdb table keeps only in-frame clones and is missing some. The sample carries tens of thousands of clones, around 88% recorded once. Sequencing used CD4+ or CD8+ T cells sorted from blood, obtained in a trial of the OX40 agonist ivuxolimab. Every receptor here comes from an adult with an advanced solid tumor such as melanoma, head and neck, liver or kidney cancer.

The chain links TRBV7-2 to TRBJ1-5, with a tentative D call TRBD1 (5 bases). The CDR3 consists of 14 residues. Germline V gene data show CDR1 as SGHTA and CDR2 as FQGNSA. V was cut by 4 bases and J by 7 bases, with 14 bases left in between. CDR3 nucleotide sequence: TGTGCCAGCAGCTCCCGGGACTCACACCAGCCCCAGCATTTT. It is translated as CASSSRDSHQPQHF. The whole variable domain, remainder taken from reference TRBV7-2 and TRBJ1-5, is GAGVSQSPSNKVTEKGKDVELRCDPISGHTALYWYRQSLGQGLEFLIYFQGNSAPDKSGLPSDRFSAERTGGSVSTLTIQRTQQEDSAVYLCASSSRDSHQPQHFGDGTRLSIL.

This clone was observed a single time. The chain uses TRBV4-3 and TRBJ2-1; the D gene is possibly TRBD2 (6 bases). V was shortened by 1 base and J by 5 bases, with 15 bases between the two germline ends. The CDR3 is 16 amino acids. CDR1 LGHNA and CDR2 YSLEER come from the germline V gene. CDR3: CASSQVVGSAHNEQFF. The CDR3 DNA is TGCGCCAGCAGCCAAGTCGTCGGGAGCGCCCACAATGAGCAGTTCTTC.

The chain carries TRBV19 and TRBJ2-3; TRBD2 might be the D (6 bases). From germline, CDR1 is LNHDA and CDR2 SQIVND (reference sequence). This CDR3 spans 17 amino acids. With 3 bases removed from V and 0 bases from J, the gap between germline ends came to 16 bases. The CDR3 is CASSMAPERVSTDTQYF. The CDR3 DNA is TGTGCCAGTAGTATGGCACCGGAGCGGGTAAGCACAGATACGCAGTATTTT. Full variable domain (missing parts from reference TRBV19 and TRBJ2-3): DGGITQSPKYLFRKEGQNVTLSCEQNLNHDAMYWYRQDPGQGLRLIYYSQIVNDFQKGDIAEGYSVSREKKESFPLTVTSAQKNPTAFYLCASSMAPERVSTDTQYFGPGTRLTVL.

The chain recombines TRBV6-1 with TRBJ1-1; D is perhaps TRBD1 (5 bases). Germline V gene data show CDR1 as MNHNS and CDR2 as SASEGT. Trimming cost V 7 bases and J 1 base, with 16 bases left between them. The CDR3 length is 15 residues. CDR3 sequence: CASTPERTPNTEAFF. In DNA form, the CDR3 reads TGTGCCAGCACCCCCGAGCGGACACCGAACACTGAAGCTTTCTTT.

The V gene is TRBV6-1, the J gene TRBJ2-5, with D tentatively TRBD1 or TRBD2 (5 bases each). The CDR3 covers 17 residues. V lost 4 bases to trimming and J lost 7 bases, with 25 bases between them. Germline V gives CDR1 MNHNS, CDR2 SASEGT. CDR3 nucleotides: TGTGCCAGCAGTGCCCTTTCTGGGACCCCACGTAGTATGACCCAGTACTTC. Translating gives CASSALSGTPRSMTQYF.

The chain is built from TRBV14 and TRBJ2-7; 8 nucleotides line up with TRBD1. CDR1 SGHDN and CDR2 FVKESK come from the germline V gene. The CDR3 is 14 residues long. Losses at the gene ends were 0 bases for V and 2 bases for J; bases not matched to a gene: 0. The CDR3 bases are TGTGCCAGCAGCCAAGACAGGGGGCCCTACGAGCAGTACTTC. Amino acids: CASSQDRGPYEQYF.

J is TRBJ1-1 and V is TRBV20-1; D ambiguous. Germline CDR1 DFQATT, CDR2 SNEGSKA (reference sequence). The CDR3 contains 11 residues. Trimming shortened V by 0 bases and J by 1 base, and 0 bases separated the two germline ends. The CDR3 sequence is CSARENTEAFF. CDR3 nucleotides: TGCAGTGCTAGAGAGAACACTGAAGCTTTCTTT.

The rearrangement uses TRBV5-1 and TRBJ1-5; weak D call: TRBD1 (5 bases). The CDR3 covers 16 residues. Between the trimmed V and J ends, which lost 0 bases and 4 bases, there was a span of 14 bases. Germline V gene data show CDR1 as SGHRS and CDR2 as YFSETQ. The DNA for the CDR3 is TGCGCCAGCAGCTTGGGAGGGACTGACAGTAATCAGCCCCAGCATTTT. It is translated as CASSLGGTDSNQPQHF.

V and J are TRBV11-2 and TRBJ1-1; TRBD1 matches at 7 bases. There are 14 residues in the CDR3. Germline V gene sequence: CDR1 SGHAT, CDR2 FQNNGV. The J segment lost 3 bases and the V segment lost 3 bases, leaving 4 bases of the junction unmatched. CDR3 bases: TGTGCCAGCAGCTTCCTGACAGGGTACACTGAAGCTTTCTTT. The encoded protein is CASSFLTGYTEAFF.

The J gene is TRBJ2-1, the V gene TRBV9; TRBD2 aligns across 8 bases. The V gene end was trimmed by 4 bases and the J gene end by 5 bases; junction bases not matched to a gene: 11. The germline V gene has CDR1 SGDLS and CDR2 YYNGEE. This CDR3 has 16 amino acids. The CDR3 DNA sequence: TGTGCCAGCAGCCACCTTGGGACTAGAGACGACAATGAGCAGTTCTTC. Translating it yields CASSHLGTRDDNEQFF. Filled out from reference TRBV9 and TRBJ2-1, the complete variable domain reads DSGVTQTPKHLITATGQRVTLRCSPRSGDLSVYWYQQSLDQGLQFLIQYYNGEERAKGNILERFSAQQFPDLHSELNLSSLELGDSALYFCASSHLGTRDDNEQFFGPGTRLTVL.

This CDR3 is CASSADSRNQPQHF. Written as DNA, the CDR3 is TGTGCCAGTAGTGCGGACAGCCGCAATCAGCCCCAGCATTTT. This chain links TRBV19 with TRBJ1-5; tentative D call: TRBD1 (6 bases). CDR1 LNHDA and CDR2 SQIVND come from the germline V gene (reference sequence). V lost 5 bases and J 2 bases, leaving 10 bases between the germline ends. This CDR3 has 14 amino acids.

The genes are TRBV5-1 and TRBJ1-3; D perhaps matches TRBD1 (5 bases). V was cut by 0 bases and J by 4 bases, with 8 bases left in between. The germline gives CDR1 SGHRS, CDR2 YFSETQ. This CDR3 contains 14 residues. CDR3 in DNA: TGCGCCAGCAGCTTGGGTGACAGCGGAAACACCATATATTTT. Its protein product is CASSLGDSGNTIYF.

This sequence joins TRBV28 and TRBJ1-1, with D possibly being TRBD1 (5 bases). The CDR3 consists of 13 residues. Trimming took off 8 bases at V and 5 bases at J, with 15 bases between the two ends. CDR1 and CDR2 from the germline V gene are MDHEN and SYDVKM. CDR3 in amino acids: CASRNPEGTEAFF. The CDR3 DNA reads TGTGCCAGCCGAAACCCCGAGGGGACTGAAGCTTTCTTT.

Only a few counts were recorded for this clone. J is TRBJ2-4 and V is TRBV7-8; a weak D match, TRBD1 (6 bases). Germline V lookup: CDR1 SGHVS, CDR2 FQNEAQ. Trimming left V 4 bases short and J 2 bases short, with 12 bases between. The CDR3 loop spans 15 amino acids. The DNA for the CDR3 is TGTGCCAGCAGCTCCCCTACAGGGACCAAAAACATTCAGTACTTC. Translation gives CASSSPTGTKNIQYF.

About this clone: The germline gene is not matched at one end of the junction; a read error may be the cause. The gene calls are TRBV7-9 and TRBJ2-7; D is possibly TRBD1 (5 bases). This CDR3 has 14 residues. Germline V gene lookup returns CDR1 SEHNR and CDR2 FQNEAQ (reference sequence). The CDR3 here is CASSLGQSSHEQYF. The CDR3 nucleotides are TGTGCCAGCAGCTTAGGACAGAGCTCCCACGAGCAGTACTTC.

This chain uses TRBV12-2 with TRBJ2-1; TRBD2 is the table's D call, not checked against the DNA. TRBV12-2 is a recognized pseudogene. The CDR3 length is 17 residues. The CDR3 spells CASRPRTGTSGKNEQFF. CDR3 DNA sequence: TGTGCAAGTCGCCCCCGAACCGGGACTAGCGGGAAGAATGAGCAGTTCTTC.

CDR3 coding DNA: TGTGCCAGCTCACCCGCCGTTGCCAATCAGCCCCAGCATTTT. Translated, it gives CASSPAVANQPQHF. This chain joins TRBV18 and TRBJ1-5; the D is unclear. CDR3 length: 14 residues. Germline CDR1 and CDR2: KGHSH and LQKENI. The V end was cut by 3 bases, the J end by 3 bases, with 9 bases between.

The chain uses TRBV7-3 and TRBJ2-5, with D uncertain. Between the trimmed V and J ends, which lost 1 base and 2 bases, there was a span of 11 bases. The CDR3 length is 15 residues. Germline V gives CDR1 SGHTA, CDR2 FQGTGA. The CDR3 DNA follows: TGTGCCAGCAGCTTAAGCGGTACAGTACAAGAGACCCAGTACTTC. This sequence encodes CASSLSGTVQETQYF.

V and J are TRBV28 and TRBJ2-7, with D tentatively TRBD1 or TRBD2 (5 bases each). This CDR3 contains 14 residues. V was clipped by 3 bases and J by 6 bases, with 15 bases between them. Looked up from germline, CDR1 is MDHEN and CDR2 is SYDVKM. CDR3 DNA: TGTGCCAGCAGTTTGAGGGGAGTCCCCGGCGAGCAGTACTTC. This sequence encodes CASSLRGVPGEQYF.

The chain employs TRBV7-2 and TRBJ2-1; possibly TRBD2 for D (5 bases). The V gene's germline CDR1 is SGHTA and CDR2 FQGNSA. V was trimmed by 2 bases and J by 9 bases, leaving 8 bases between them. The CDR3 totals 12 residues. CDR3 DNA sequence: TGTGCCAGCAGCTTACTAGCTAGTGAGCAGTTCTTC. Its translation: CASSLLASEQFF.

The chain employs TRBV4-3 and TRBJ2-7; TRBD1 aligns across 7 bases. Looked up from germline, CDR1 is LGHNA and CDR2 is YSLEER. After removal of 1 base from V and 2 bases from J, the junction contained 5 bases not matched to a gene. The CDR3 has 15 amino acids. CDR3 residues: CASSQGQGDTYEQYF. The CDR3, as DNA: TGCGCCAGCAGCCAAGGGCAGGGGGATACCTACGAGCAGTACTTC.

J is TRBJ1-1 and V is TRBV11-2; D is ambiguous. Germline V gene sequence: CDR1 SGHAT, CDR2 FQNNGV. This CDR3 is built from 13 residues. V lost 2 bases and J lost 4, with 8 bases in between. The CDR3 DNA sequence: TGTGCCAGCAGCTTATCATCAGCCACTGAAGCTTTCTTT. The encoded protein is CASSLSSATEAFF.

The CDR3 reads CASSTGQGPQETQYF. CDR3 sequence (DNA): TGTGCCAGCAGTACAGGGCAGGGGCCACAAGAGACCCAGTACTTC. The chain couples TRBV6-6 to TRBJ2-5; TRBD1 might be the D (6 bases). The germline V gene encodes CDR1 MNHNY and CDR2 SVGAGI (reference sequence). V shed 5 bases and J shed 2 bases, with 15 bases lying between them. This CDR3 contains 15 residues.

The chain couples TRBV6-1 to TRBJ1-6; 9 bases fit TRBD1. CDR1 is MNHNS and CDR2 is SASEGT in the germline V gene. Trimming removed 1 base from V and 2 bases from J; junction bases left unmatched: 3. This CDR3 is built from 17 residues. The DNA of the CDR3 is TGTGCCAGCAGTGAAGAGACAGGGGGGACCTATAATTCACCCCTCCACTTT. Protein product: CASSEETGGTYNSPLHF.

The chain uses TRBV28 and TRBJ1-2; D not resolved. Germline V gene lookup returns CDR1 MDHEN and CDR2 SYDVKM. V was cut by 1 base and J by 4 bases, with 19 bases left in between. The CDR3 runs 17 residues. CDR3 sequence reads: CASSLSTGGGLRYGYTF. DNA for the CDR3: TGTGCCAGCAGTTTATCGACGGGTGGAGGACTACGCTATGGCTACACCTTC.

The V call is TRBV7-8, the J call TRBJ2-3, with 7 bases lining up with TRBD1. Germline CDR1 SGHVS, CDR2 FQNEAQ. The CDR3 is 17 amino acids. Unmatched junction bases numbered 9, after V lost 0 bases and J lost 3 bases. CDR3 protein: CASSLARTGARTDTQYF. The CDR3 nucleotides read TGTGCCAGCAGCTTAGCGAGAACAGGGGCACGTACAGATACGCAGTATTTT. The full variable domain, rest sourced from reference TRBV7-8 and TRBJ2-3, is GAGVSQSPRYKVAKRGQDVALRCDPISGHVSLFWYQQALGQGPEFLTYFQNEAQLDKSGLPSDRFFAERPEGSVSTLKIQRTQQEDSAVYLCASSLARTGARTDTQYFGPGTRLTVL.

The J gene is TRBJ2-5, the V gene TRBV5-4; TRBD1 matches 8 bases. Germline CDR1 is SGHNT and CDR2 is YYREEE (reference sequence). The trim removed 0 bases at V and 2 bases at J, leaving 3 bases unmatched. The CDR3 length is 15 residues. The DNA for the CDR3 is TGTGCCAGCAGCTTGGGGGACAGGCAGCAAGAGACCCAGTACTTC. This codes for CASSLGDRQQETQYF.

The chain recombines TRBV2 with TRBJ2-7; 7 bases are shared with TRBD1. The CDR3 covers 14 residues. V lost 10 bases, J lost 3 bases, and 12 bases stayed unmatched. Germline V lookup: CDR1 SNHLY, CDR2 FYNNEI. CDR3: CATSTGLNYYEQYF. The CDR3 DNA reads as TGTGCCACCTCGACAGGGTTAAACTACTACGAGCAGTACTTC.

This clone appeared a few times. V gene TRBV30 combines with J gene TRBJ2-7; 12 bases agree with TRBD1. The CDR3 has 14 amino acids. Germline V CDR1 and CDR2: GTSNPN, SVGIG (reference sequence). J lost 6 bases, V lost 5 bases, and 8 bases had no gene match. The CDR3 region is CAWGTGGPSSEQYF. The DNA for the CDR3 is TGTGCCTGGGGGACAGGGGGCCCGTCAAGCGAGCAGTACTTC.

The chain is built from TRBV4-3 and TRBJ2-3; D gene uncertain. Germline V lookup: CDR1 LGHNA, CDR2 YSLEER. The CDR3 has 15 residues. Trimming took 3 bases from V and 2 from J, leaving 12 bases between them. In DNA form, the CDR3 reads TGCGCCAGCAGCCAGTTCGACACTACCACAGATACGCAGTATTTT. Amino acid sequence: CASSQFDTTTDTQYF.

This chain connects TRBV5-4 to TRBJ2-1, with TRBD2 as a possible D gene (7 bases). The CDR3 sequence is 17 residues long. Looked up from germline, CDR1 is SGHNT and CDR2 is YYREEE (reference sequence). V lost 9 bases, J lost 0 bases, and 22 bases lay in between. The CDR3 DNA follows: TGTGCCACAAAGGAGGGGGGCCCGGGGGGCTCCTACAATGAGCAGTTCTTC. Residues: CATKEGGPGGSYNEQFF.

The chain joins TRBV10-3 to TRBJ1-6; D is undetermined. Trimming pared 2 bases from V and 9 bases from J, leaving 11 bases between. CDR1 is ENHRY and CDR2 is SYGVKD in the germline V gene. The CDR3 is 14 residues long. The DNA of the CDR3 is TGTGCCATCAGTGAGCAGATCAGCGGTTCACCCCTCCACTTT. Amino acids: CAISEQISGSPLHF.